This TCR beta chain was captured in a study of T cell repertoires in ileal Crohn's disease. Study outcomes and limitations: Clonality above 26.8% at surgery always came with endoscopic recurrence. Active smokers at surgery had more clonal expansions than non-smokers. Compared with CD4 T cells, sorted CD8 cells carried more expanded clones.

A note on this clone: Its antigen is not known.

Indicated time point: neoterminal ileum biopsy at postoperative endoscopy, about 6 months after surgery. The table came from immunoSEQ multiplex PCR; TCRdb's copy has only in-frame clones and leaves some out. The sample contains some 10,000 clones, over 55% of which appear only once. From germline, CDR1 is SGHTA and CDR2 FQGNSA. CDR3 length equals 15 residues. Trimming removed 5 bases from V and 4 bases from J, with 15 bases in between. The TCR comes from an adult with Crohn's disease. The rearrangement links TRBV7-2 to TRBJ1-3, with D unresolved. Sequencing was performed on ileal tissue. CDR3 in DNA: TGTGCCAGCAGCCCAAAGGCCGGGTGGGGAAACACCATATATTTT. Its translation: CASSPKAGWGNTIYF.